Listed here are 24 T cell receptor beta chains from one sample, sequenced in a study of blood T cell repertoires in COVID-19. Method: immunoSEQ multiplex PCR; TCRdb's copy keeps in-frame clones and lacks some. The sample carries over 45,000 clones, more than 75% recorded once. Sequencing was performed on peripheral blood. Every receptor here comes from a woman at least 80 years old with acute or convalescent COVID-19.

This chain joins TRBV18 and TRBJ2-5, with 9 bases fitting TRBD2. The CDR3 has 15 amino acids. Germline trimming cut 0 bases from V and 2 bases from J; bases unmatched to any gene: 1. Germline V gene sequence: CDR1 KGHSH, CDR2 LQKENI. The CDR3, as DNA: TGTGCCAGCTCACCACCGACTAGCGGACAAGAGACCCAGTACTTC. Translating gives CASSPPTSGQETQYF.

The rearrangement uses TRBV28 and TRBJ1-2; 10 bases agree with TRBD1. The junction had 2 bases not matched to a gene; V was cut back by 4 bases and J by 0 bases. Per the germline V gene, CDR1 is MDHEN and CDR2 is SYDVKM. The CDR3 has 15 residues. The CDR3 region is CASSYGTGANYGYTF. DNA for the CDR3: TGTGCCAGCAGTTACGGGACAGGGGCTAACTATGGCTACACCTTC.

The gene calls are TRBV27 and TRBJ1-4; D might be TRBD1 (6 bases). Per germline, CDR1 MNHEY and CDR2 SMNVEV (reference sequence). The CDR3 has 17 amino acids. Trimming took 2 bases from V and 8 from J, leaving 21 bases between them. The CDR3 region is CASSLSGADRDIEKLFF. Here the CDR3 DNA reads TGTGCCAGCAGTTTAAGTGGGGCTGACCGGGACATAGAAAAACTGTTTTTT.

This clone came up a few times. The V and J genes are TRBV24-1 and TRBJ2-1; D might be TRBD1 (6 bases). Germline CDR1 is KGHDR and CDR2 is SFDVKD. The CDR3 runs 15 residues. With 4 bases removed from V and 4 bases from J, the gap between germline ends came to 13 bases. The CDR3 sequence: CATSDRRGGYNEQFF. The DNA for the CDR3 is TGTGCCACCAGTGACCGCAGGGGTGGATACAATGAGCAGTTCTTC.

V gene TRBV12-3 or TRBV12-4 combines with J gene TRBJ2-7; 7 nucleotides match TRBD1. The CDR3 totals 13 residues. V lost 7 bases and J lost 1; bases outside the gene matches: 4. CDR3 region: CASNSRGSYEQYF. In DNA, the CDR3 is TGTGCCAGCAATTCCAGGGGGTCCTACGAGCAGTACTTC.

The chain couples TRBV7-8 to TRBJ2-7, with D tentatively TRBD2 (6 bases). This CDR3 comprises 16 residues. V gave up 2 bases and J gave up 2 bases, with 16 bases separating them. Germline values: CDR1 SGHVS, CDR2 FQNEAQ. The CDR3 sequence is CASSLRGGRFPYEQYF. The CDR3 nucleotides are TGTGCCAGCAGCTTACGTGGGGGGAGGTTTCCCTACGAGCAGTACTTC.

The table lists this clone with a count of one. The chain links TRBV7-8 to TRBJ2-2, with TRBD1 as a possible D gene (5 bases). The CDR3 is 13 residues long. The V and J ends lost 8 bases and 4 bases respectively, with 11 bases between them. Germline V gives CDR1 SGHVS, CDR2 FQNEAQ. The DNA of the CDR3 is TGTGCCAGCTGTCAGGGTATCACCGGGGAGCTGTTTTTT. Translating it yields CASCQGITGELFF.

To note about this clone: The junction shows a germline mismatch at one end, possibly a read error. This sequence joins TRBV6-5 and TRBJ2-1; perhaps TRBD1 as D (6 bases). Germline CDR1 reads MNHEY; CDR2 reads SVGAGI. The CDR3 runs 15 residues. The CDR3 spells CASRYYPTGYNEQFF. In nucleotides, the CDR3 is TGTGCCAGCAGATACTACCCGACAGGTTACAATGAGCAGTTCTTC.

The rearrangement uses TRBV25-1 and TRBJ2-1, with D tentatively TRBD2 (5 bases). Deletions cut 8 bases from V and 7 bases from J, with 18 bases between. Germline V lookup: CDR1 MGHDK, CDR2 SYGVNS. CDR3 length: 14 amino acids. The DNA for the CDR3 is TGTGCCAGCGAGAGGGAAGGATGGGTTAATGAGCAGTTCTTC. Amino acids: CASEREGWVNEQFF.

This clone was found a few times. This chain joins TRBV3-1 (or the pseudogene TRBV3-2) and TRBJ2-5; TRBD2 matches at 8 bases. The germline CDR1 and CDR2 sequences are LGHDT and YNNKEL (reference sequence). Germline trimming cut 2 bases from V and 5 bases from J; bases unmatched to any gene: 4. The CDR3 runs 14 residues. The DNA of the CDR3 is TGTGCCAGCAGCCAACGGGGGGGCATGGAGACCCAGTACTTC. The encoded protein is CASSQRGGMETQYF.

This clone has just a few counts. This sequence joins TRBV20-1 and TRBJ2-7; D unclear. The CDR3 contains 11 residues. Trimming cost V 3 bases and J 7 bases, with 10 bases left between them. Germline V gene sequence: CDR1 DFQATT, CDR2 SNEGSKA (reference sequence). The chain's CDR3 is CSASPQVEQYF. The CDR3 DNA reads TGCAGTGCTAGCCCTCAGGTTGAGCAGTACTTC.

The CDR3 coding sequence is TGTGCCAGCAGTTTTTGGCATAATAGCAATCAGCCCCAGCATTTT. Protein sequence: CASSFWHNSNQPQHF. The chain carries TRBV27 and TRBJ1-5; D unclear. CDR1 is MNHEY and CDR2 is SMNVEV in the germline V gene (reference sequence). The CDR3 contains 15 residues. The ends were cut back, 3 bases at V and 0 bases at J, with 9 bases in the middle.

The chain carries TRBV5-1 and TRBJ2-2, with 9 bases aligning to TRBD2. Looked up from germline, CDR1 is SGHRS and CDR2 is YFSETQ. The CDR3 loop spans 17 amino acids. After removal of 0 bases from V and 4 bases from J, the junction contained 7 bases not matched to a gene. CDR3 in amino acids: CASSLAGSGSVTGELFF. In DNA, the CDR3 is TGCGCCAGCAGCTTGGCCGGTAGCGGGAGTGTCACCGGGGAGCTGTTTTTT.

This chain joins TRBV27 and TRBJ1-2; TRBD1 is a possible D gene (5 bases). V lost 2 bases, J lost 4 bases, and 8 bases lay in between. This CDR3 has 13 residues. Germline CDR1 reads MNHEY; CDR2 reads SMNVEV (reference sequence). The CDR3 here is CASSLRGSYGYTF. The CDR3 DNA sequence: TGTGCCAGCAGTTTAAGGGGAAGCTATGGCTACACCTTC.

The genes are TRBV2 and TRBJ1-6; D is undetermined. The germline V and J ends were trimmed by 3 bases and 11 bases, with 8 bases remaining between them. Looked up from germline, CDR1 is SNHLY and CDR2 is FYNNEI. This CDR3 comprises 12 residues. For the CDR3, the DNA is TGTGCCAGCAGTGAGGTCGGGACACCCCTCCACTTT. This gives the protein CASSEVGTPLHF.

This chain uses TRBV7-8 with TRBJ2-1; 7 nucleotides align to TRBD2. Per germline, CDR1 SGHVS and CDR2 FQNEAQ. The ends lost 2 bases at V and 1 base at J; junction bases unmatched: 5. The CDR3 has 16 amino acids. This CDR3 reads CASSLLAGVSYNEQFF. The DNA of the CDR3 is TGTGCCAGCAGCTTACTGGCGGGAGTGTCCTACAATGAGCAGTTCTTC.

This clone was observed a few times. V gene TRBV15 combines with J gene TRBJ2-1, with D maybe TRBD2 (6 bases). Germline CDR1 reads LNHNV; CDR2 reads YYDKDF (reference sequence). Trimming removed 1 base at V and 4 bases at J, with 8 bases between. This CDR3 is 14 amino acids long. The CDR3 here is CATSRGGVYNEQFF. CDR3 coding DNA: TGTGCCACCAGCAGAGGCGGGGTTTACAATGAGCAGTTCTTC. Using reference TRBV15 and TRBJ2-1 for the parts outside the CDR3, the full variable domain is DAMVIQNPRYQVTQFGKPVTLSCSQTLNHNVMYWYQQKSSQAPKLLFHYYDKDFNNEADTPDNFQSRRPNTSFCFLDIRSPGLGDTAMYLCATSRGGVYNEQFFGPGTRLTVL.

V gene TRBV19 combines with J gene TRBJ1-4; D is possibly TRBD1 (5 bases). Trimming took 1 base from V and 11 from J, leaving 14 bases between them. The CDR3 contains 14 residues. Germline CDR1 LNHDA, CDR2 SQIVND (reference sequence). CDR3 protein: CASSIAGTFFKLFF. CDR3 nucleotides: TGTGCCAGTAGTATAGCCGGGACTTTTTTTAAACTGTTTTTT.

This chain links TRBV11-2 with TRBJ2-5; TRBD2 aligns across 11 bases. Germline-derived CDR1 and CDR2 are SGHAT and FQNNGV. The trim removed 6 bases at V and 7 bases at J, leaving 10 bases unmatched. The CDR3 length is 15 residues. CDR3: CASRSSGGRRGTQYF. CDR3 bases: TGTGCCAGCAGATCTAGCGGGGGGAGGCGAGGGACCCAGTACTTC. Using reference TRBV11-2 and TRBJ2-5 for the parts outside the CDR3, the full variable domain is EAGVAQSPRYKIIEKRQSVAFWCNPISGHATLYWYQQILGQGPKLLIQFQNNGVVDDSQLPKDRFSAERLKGVDSTLKIQPAKLEDSAVYLCASRSSGGRRGTQYFGPGTRLLVL.

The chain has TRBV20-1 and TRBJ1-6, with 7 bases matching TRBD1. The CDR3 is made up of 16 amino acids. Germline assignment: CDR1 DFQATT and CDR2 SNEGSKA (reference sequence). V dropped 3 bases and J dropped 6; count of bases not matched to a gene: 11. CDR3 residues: CSASDARQGTNSPLHF. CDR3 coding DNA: TGCAGTGCTAGTGATGCCCGACAGGGCACTAATTCACCCCTCCACTTT.

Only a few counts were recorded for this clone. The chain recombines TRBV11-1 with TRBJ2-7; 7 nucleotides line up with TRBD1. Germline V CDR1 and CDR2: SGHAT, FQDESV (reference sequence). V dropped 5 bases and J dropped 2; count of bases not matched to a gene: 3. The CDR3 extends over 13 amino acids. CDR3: CASSLQGTYEQYF. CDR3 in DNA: TGTGCCAGCAGCCTACAGGGGACCTACGAGCAGTACTTC.

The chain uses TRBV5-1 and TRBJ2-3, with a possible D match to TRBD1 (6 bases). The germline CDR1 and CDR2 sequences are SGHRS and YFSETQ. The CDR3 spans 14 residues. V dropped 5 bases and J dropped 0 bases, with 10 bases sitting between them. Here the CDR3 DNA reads TGCGCCAGCAGGGGCGACAGGAGCACAGATACGCAGTATTTT. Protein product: CASRGDRSTDTQYF.

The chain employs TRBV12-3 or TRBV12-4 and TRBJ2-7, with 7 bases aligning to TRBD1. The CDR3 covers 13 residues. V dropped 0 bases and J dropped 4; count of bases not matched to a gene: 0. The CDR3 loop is CASSLADRYEQYF. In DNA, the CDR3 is TGTGCCAGCAGTTTAGCGGACAGGTACGAGCAGTACTTC.

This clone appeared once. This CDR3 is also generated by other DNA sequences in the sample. The CDR3: CASSESGNEQFF. CDR3 DNA: TGTGCCAGCAGTGAATCCGGCAATGAGCAGTTCTTC. This chain uses TRBV6-1 with TRBJ2-1; D remains ambiguous. Per the germline V gene, CDR1 is MNHNS and CDR2 is SASEGT. The ends were cut back, 2 bases at V and 6 bases at J, with 5 bases in the middle. The CDR3 has 12 residues.